Sequencing of this T cell receptor (beta chain) was carried out in a study of breast tumors, draining lymph nodes, adjacent tissues. Study-wide points: Luminal-like breast cancer showed significantly greater tumor-nontumor repertoire similarity than basal-like breast cancer did.

TCRdb passed the multiplex PCR reads through MiXCR, listing each CDR3 protein once. Of around 140,000 distinct CDR3 sequences in the sample, around a third were seen once. This clonotype has at least ten counts. Its antigen is not identified. Samples came from axillary lymph nodes draining the breast cancer. The V gene lost 5 bases and the J gene lost 8 bases, with 10 bases spanning the gap. The CDR3 contains 13 residues. The specimen sequenced was axillary lymph node tissue. This sequence joins TRBV12-3 or TRBV12-4 and TRBJ1-6; possible D gene TRBD1, 5 bases. This clonotype was obtained from a female donor with breast cancer. Some clones in this sample may be carry-over from other donors' samples. CDR3 nucleotide sequence: TGTGCCAGCAGTCGAAGGGACGATTCACCCCTCCACTTT. This codes for CASSRRDDSPLHF.